The source of this T cell receptor (beta chain) is a study of T cell responses to AZD1222 COVID-19 vaccine. Whole-study results and caveats: Just 5 to 7 AZD1222 recipients were seropositive at baseline. Spike-spanning, vaccine-associated CD4 TCRs were dominant at 160-218 and 743-854. It should be noted that donors were predominantly white British and more often female, and clonal diversity was possibly underestimated. Targets within unmutated variant regions were reportedly found for nearly half of spike-specific TCRs.

Worth noting for this clone: What it recognizes is unknown.

The ends were cut back, 7 bases at V and 0 bases at J, with 17 bases in the middle. The CDR3 sequence is 16 residues long. The germline V gene encodes CDR1 SGHAT and CDR2 FQNNGV. Some clones are missing from TCRdb's copy, which holds only in-frame ones; the method was immunoSEQ multiplex PCR. The table lists about 130,000 clones, more than 75% of them singletons. Source: peripheral blood, taken 28 days after the second AZD1222 dose. The chain links TRBV11-2 to TRBJ2-3, with a tentative D call TRBD2 (6 bases). The source of this sequence is an adult who received the AZD1222 COVID-19 vaccine. CDR3 sequence: CASNSLRETSTDTQYF. The CDR3 bases are TGTGCCAGCAACTCGCTCCGGGAGACTAGCACAGATACGCAGTATTTT.